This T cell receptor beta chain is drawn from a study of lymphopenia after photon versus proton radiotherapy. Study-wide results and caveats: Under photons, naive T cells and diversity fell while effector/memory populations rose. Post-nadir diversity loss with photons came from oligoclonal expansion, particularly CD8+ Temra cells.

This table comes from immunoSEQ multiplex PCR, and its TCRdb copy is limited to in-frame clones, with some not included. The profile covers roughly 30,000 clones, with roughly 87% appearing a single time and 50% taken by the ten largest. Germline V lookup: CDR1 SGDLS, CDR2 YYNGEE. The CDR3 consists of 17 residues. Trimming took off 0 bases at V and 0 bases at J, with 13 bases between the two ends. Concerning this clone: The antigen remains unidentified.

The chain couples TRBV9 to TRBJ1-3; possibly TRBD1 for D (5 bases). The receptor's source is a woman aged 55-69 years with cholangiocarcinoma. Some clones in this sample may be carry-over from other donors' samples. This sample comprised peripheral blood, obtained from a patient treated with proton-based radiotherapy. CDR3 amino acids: CASSVGRGVTSGNTIYF. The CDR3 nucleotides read TGTGCCAGCAGCGTAGGTCGGGGGGTCACCTCTGGAAACACCATATATTTT.